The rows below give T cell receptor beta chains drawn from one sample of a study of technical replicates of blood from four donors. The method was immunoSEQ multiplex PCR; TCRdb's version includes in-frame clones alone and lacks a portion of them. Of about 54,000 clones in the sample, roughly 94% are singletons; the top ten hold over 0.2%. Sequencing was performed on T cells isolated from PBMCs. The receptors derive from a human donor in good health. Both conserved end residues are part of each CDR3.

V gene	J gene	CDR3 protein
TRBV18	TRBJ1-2	CASSPRQSTTDYGYTF
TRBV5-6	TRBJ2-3	CASCRGGATDTQYF
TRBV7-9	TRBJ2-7	CASSLVGTAPYEQYF
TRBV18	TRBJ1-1	CASSLQGARDTEAFF
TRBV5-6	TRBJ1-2	CASSRDRGFPFYGYTF
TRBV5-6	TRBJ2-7	CASSLRRGALSYEQYF
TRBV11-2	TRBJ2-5	CASSLDGEVAAQETQYF
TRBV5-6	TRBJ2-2	CASSLARGNTGELFF
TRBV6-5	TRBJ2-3	CASSHGGSTDTQYF
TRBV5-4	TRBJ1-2	CASSLEAGTNYGYTF
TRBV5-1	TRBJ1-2	CASSVGQNYGYTF
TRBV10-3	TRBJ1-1	CAISQRDTEAFF
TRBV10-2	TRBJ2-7	CASSDEVMGLWAQYF
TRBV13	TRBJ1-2	CASSLGPLQGPFNYGYTF
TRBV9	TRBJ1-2	CASSRDTNYGYTF
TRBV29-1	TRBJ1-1	CSVAGTANTEAFF
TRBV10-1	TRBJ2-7	CASSETGSPREQYF
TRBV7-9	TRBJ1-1	CASRAASGTEKNTEAFF
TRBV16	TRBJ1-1	CASSPPTYANTEAFF
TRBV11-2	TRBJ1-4	CASSSPRGPSTNEKLFF
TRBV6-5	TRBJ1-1	CASSYESGGTTEAFF
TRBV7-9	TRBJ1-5	CASSLETQGDQPQHF
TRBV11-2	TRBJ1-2	CASSYSRTGSNGYTF
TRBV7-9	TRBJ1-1	CASSFGRNTEAFF
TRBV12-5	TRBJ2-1	CASGLNSGMGSEQFF
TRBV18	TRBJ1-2	CASSPGENYGYTF
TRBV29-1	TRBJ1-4	CSVEVYRGGEKLFF
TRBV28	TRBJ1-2	CAIRPGQGGYTF
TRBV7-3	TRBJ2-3	CASSLDGQGTDTQYF
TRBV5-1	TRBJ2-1	CASSATGYNEQFF
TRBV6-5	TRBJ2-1	CASSYSLGGEQFF
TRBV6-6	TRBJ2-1	CASSYTQQGREQFF
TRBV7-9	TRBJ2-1	CASSLVYSGEQFF
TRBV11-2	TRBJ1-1	CASSSNSLAVGNTEAFF
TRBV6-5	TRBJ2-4	CASSSGQGNIQYF
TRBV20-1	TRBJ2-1	CSMLAPEQFF
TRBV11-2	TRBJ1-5	CASSLGVSYSNQPQHF
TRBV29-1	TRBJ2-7	CSVAGPEQYF
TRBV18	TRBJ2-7	CASSPPSSSGRASEQYF
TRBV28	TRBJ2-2	CASSWERGDTGELFF
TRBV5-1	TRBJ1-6	CASSLGTGINSPLHF
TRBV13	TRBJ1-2	CASSLGTGVGGYTF
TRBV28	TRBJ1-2	CASSLGGEPNYGYTF
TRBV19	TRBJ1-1	CASSIPPPLGTRRTEAFF
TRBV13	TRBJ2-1	CASSQKYNEQFF
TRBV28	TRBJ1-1	CASSLLGPTVAANTEAFF
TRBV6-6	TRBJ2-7	CASSTKGLAGFGKQYF
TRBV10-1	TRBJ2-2	CASGTGDTGELFF
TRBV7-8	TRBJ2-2	CASSSRRGLAGGPDTGELFF
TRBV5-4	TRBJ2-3	CASSPAGARSSTDTQYF